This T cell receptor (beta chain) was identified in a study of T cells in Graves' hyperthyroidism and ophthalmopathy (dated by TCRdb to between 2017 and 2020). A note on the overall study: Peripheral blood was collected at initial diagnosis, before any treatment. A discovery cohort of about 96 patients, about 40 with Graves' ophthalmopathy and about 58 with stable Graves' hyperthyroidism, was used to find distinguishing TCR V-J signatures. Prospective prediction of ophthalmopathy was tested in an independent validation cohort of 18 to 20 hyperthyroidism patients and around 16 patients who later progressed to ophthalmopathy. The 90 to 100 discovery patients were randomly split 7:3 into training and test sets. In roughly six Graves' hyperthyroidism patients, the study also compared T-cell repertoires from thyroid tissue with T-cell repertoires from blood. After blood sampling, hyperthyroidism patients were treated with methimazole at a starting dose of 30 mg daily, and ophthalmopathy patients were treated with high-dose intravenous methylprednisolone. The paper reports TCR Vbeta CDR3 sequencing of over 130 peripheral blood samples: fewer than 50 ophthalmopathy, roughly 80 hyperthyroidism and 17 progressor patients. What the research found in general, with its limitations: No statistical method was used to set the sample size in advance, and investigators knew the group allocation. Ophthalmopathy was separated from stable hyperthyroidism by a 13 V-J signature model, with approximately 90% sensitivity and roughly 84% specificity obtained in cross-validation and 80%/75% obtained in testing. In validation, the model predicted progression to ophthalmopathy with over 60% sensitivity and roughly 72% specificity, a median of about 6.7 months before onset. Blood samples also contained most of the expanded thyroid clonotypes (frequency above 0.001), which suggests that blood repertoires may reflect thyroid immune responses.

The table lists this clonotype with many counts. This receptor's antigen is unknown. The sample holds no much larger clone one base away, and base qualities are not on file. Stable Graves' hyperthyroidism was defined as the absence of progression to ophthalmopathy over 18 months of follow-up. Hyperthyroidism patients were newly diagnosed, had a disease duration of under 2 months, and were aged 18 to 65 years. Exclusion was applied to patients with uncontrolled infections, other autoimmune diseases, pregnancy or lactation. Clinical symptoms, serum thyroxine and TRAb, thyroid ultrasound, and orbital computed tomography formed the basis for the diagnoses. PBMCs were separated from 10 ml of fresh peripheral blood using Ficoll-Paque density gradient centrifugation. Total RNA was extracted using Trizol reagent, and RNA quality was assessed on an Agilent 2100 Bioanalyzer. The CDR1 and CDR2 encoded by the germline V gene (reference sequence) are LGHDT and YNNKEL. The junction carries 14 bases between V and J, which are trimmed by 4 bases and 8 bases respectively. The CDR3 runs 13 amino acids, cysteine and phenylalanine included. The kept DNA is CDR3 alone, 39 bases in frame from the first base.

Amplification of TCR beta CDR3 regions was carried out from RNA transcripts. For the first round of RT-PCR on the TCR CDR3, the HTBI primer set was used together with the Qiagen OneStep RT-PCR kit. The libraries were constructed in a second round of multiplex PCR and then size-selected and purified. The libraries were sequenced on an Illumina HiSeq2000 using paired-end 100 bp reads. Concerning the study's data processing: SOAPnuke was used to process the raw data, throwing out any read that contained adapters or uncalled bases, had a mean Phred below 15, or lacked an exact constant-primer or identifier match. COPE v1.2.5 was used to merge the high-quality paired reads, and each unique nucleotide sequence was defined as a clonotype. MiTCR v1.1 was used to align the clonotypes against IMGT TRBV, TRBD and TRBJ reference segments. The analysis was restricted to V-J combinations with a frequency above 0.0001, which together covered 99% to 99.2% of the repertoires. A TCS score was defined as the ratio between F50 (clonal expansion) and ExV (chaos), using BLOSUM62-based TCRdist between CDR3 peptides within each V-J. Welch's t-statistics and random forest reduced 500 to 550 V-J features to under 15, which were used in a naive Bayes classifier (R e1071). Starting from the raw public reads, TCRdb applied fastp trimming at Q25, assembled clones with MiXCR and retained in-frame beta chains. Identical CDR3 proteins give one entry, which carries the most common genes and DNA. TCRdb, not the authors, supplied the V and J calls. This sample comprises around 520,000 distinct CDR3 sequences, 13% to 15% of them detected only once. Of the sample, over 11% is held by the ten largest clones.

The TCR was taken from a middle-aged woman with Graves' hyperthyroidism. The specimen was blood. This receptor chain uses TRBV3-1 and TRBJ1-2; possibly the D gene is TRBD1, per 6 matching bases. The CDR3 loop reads CASSLEGVIGYTF. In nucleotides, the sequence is TGTGCCAGCAGCCTTGAGGGGGTAATCGGCTACACCTTC. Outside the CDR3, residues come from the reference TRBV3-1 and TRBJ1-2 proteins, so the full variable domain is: DTAVSQTPKYLVTQMGNDKSIKCEQNLGHDTMYWYKQDSKKFLKIMFSYNNKELIINETVPNRFSPKSPDKAHLNLHINSLELGDSAVYFCASSLEGVIGYTFGSGTRLTVV.